This entry lists 18 T cell receptor beta chains sequenced from one sample in a study of shared clonotypes between healthy human individuals. Assay: immunoSEQ multiplex PCR; the TCRdb copy retains only in-frame clones and omits some. The repertoire has 2 million to 2.5 million clones, approximately 94% of them found once; the top ten carry around 0.13%. Sequencing was done on a sample of naive CD4+ T cells sorted from blood. Subset given: CD45RA+ positively selected. The receptors were gathered from a man between 18 and 35 years old in good health.

This clone is a singleton in its sample. The CDR3 loop reads CASSQEGLAGGPNEQFF. The CDR3 DNA reads TGCGCCAGCAGCCAAGAGGGACTAGCGGGGGGGCCCAATGAGCAGTTCTTC. The chain is built from TRBV4-1 and TRBJ2-1, with TRBD2 matching over 16 bases. In germline, CDR1 is MGHRA, CDR2 YSYEKL. This CDR3 has 17 residues. With 0 bases clipped from V and 6 bases from J, the junction kept 2 bases outside the gene matches.

The chain recombines TRBV28 with TRBJ2-1; a possible D gene is TRBD1 (6 bases). The germline V gene encodes CDR1 MDHEN and CDR2 SYDVKM. V dropped 2 bases and J dropped 2 bases, with 13 bases sitting between them. The CDR3 contains 16 residues. CDR3 coding DNA: TGTGCCAGCAGTTTACCCGACAGGCATCCCTACAATGAGCAGTTCTTC. Translation: CASSLPDRHPYNEQFF.

The V gene is TRBV5-8, the J gene TRBJ2-3; no firm D call. This CDR3 contains 14 residues. Trimming cost V 2 bases and J 1 base, with 8 bases left between them. The germline V gene has CDR1 SGHTS and CDR2 YDEGEE. Here the CDR3 DNA reads TGTGCCAGCAGCTTAAGGCAGGGCACAGATACGCAGTATTTT. Encoded protein: CASSLRQGTDTQYF.

The chain employs TRBV4-3 and TRBJ2-5, with D perhaps matching TRBD2 (6 bases). V lost 1 base to trimming and J lost 2 bases, with 14 bases between them. Per germline, CDR1 LGHNA and CDR2 YSLEER. CDR3 length: 16 amino acids. CDR3 DNA sequence: TGCGCCAGCAGCCAAGGAGCGCTCCGGGGGCAAGAGACCCAGTACTTC. Its translation: CASSQGALRGQETQYF.

This clone showed up just once. The rearrangement uses TRBV11-3 and TRBJ2-7; D perhaps matches TRBD2 (5 bases). Looked up from germline, CDR1 is SGHNT and CDR2 is YENEEA. V was cut by 5 bases and J by 2 bases, with 10 bases left in between. The length of the CDR3 is 13 residues. The CDR3 spells CASSREEAYEQYF. CDR3 bases: TGTGCCAGCAGCCGAGAGGAGGCCTACGAGCAGTACTTC.

The chain employs TRBV28 and TRBJ2-2; TRBD1 might be the D (5 bases). The CDR3 extends over 13 amino acids. CDR1 and CDR2 (germline): MDHEN, SYDVKM. The V and J ends lost 5 bases and 10 bases respectively, with 14 bases between them. CDR3 in DNA: TGTGCCAGCAGTCAGGCCAGGGTGTCGGAGCTGTTTTTT. Its protein is CASSQARVSELFF.

This clone was recorded only once. This chain links TRBV6-5 with TRBJ2-7; D is possibly TRBD1 or TRBD2 (5 bases each). The CDR3 spans 16 residues. Germline values: CDR1 MNHEY, CDR2 SVGAGI. The V end was cut by 6 bases, the J end by 0 bases, with 18 bases between. The CDR3 sequence is CASSYRDPTSSYEQYF. The CDR3 DNA is TGTGCCAGCAGCTACCGGGACCCCACAAGCTCCTACGAGCAGTACTTC.

This rearrangement joins TRBV2 to TRBJ2-7; 8 nucleotides line up with TRBD1. V lost 7 bases and J lost 0; bases outside the gene matches: 5. CDR3 length: 14 residues. Germline assignment: CDR1 SNHLY and CDR2 FYNNEI. The CDR3 nucleotides read TGTGCCAGCACGACAGGGGCGGGCTCCTACGAGCAGTACTTC. This codes for CASTTGAGSYEQYF.

The chain joins TRBV6-5 to TRBJ2-5, with a possible D match to TRBD2 (6 bases). This CDR3 has 13 residues. The V and J ends lost 6 bases and 7 bases respectively, with 15 bases between them. Per germline, CDR1 MNHEY and CDR2 SVGAGI. This CDR3 reads CASRTDGGRTQYF. The CDR3 DNA sequence: TGTGCCAGCAGAACCGACGGGGGACGGACCCAGTACTTC.

The chain joins TRBV2 to TRBJ1-2, with TRBD1 identical over 11 bases. The CDR3 spans 12 residues. Germline CDR1 is SNHLY and CDR2 is FYNNEI. Losses at the gene ends were 8 bases for V and 6 bases for J; bases not matched to a gene: 2. The CDR3 loop is CASGTGGHGYTF. The CDR3 DNA sequence: TGTGCCAGCGGGACAGGGGGGCATGGCTACACCTTC. Together with reference TRBV2 and TRBJ1-2, the CDR3 gives the full variable domain: EPEVTQTPSHQVTQMGQEVILRCVPISNHLYFYWYRQILGQKVEFLVSFYNNEISEKSEIFDDQFSVERPDGSNFTLKIRSTKLEDSAMYFCASGTGGHGYTFGSGTRLTVV.

The chain links TRBV9 to TRBJ2-2; D possibly corresponds to TRBD2 (6 bases). Per germline, CDR1 SGDLS and CDR2 YYNGEE. V lost 0 bases and J 5 bases, leaving 11 bases between the germline ends. The CDR3 is 15 amino acids. In nucleotides, the CDR3 is TGTGCCAGCAGCGTAGGATCCGCGGGGACCGGGGAGCTGTTTTTT. Amino acid sequence: CASSVGSAGTGELFF.

Notes on this clone: The sample carries other DNA sequences with the same CDR3. The chain uses TRBV27 and TRBJ1-4, with D maybe TRBD1 (6 bases). V shed 3 bases and J shed 10 bases, with 15 bases lying between them. This CDR3 has 14 residues. Per germline, CDR1 MNHEY and CDR2 SMNVEV (reference sequence). The CDR3 bases are TGTGCCAGCAGTTTGTTGGGGGGGCTCGGAAAACTGTTTTTT. Amino acid sequence: CASSLLGGLGKLFF. Looking up the rest from reference TRBV27 and TRBJ1-4 gives the full variable domain: EAQVTQNPRYLITVTGKKLTVTCSQNMNHEYMSWYRQDPGLGLRQIYYSMNVEVTDKGDVPEGYKVSRKEKRNFPLILESPSPNQTSLYFCASSLLGGLGKLFFGSGTQLSVL.

V is TRBV2 and J is TRBJ2-1; no clear D. V gave up 9 bases and J gave up 6 bases, with 18 bases separating them. Germline V gives CDR1 SNHLY, CDR2 FYNNEI. CDR3 length: 14 amino acids. The CDR3 loop reads CASRPTVRGNEQFF. In nucleotides, the CDR3 is TGTGCCAGTAGGCCAACAGTCCGTGGCAATGAGCAGTTCTTC.

The chain has TRBV9 and TRBJ2-3, with 9 bases matching TRBD2. V shed 0 bases, J shed 5 bases, and the junction held 16 bases outside the gene matches. The CDR3 has 19 residues. Germline values: CDR1 SGDLS, CDR2 YYNGEE. The CDR3 bases are TGTGCCAGCAGCGTAGCTCTAGGAATTTTGGCGGGGGGGCAAGATACGCAGTATTTT. Translated: CASSVALGILAGGQDTQYF.

The chain uses TRBV2 and TRBJ2-5, with D perhaps being TRBD1 or TRBD2 (6 bases each). Trimming took 6 bases from V and 2 from J, leaving 19 bases between them. Looked up from germline, CDR1 is SNHLY and CDR2 is FYNNEI. CDR3 length: 16 residues. CDR3 coding DNA: TGTGCCAGCAGACAGGGAATCGGTGGAGGGCAAGAGACCCAGTACTTC. It specifies CASRQGIGGGQETQYF.

In the case of this clone: Different DNA sequences within this sample yield the same CDR3. V gene TRBV5-1 combines with J gene TRBJ1-2; no clear D. Germline V gives CDR1 SGHRS, CDR2 YFSETQ. The length of the CDR3 is 14 residues. The V end lost 0 bases, the J end lost 0 bases, and 6 bases lay between the germline ends. CDR3 amino acids: CASSLDGPNYGYTF. Written as DNA, the CDR3 is TGCGCCAGCAGCTTGGACGGACCTAACTATGGCTACACCTTC.

V and J are TRBV30 and TRBJ2-3; D not certain. Germline V gene data show CDR1 as GTSNPN and CDR2 as SVGIG (reference sequence). Trimming shortened V by 3 bases and J by 8 bases, and 9 bases separated the two germline ends. This CDR3 comprises 11 residues. The CDR3 sequence: CAWSLRVTQYF. CDR3 nucleotides: TGTGCCTGGAGCCTTAGGGTTACGCAGTATTTT.

Comments on this clone: This may stem from a read error, because a much larger clone lies one nucleotide away. Other DNA sequences in this sample translate to the same CDR3. The chain joins TRBV5-5 to TRBJ2-7, with D unclear. The CDR3 contains 11 residues. The germline V gene encodes CDR1 SGHKS and CDR2 YYEKEE (reference sequence). Between the trimmed V and J ends, which lost 4 bases and 2 bases, there was a span of 4 bases. The CDR3 DNA reads TGTGCCAGCAGCCTCGCCTACGAGCAGTACTTC. It is translated as CASSLAYEQYF. The full variable domain, in which reference TRBV5-5 and TRBJ2-7 provide the parts outside the CDR3, is DAGVTQSPTHLIKTRGQQVTLRCSPISGHKSVSWYQQVLGQGPQFIFQYYEKEERGRGNFPDRFSARQFPNYSSELNVNALLLGDSALYLCASSLAYEQYFGPGTRLTVT.